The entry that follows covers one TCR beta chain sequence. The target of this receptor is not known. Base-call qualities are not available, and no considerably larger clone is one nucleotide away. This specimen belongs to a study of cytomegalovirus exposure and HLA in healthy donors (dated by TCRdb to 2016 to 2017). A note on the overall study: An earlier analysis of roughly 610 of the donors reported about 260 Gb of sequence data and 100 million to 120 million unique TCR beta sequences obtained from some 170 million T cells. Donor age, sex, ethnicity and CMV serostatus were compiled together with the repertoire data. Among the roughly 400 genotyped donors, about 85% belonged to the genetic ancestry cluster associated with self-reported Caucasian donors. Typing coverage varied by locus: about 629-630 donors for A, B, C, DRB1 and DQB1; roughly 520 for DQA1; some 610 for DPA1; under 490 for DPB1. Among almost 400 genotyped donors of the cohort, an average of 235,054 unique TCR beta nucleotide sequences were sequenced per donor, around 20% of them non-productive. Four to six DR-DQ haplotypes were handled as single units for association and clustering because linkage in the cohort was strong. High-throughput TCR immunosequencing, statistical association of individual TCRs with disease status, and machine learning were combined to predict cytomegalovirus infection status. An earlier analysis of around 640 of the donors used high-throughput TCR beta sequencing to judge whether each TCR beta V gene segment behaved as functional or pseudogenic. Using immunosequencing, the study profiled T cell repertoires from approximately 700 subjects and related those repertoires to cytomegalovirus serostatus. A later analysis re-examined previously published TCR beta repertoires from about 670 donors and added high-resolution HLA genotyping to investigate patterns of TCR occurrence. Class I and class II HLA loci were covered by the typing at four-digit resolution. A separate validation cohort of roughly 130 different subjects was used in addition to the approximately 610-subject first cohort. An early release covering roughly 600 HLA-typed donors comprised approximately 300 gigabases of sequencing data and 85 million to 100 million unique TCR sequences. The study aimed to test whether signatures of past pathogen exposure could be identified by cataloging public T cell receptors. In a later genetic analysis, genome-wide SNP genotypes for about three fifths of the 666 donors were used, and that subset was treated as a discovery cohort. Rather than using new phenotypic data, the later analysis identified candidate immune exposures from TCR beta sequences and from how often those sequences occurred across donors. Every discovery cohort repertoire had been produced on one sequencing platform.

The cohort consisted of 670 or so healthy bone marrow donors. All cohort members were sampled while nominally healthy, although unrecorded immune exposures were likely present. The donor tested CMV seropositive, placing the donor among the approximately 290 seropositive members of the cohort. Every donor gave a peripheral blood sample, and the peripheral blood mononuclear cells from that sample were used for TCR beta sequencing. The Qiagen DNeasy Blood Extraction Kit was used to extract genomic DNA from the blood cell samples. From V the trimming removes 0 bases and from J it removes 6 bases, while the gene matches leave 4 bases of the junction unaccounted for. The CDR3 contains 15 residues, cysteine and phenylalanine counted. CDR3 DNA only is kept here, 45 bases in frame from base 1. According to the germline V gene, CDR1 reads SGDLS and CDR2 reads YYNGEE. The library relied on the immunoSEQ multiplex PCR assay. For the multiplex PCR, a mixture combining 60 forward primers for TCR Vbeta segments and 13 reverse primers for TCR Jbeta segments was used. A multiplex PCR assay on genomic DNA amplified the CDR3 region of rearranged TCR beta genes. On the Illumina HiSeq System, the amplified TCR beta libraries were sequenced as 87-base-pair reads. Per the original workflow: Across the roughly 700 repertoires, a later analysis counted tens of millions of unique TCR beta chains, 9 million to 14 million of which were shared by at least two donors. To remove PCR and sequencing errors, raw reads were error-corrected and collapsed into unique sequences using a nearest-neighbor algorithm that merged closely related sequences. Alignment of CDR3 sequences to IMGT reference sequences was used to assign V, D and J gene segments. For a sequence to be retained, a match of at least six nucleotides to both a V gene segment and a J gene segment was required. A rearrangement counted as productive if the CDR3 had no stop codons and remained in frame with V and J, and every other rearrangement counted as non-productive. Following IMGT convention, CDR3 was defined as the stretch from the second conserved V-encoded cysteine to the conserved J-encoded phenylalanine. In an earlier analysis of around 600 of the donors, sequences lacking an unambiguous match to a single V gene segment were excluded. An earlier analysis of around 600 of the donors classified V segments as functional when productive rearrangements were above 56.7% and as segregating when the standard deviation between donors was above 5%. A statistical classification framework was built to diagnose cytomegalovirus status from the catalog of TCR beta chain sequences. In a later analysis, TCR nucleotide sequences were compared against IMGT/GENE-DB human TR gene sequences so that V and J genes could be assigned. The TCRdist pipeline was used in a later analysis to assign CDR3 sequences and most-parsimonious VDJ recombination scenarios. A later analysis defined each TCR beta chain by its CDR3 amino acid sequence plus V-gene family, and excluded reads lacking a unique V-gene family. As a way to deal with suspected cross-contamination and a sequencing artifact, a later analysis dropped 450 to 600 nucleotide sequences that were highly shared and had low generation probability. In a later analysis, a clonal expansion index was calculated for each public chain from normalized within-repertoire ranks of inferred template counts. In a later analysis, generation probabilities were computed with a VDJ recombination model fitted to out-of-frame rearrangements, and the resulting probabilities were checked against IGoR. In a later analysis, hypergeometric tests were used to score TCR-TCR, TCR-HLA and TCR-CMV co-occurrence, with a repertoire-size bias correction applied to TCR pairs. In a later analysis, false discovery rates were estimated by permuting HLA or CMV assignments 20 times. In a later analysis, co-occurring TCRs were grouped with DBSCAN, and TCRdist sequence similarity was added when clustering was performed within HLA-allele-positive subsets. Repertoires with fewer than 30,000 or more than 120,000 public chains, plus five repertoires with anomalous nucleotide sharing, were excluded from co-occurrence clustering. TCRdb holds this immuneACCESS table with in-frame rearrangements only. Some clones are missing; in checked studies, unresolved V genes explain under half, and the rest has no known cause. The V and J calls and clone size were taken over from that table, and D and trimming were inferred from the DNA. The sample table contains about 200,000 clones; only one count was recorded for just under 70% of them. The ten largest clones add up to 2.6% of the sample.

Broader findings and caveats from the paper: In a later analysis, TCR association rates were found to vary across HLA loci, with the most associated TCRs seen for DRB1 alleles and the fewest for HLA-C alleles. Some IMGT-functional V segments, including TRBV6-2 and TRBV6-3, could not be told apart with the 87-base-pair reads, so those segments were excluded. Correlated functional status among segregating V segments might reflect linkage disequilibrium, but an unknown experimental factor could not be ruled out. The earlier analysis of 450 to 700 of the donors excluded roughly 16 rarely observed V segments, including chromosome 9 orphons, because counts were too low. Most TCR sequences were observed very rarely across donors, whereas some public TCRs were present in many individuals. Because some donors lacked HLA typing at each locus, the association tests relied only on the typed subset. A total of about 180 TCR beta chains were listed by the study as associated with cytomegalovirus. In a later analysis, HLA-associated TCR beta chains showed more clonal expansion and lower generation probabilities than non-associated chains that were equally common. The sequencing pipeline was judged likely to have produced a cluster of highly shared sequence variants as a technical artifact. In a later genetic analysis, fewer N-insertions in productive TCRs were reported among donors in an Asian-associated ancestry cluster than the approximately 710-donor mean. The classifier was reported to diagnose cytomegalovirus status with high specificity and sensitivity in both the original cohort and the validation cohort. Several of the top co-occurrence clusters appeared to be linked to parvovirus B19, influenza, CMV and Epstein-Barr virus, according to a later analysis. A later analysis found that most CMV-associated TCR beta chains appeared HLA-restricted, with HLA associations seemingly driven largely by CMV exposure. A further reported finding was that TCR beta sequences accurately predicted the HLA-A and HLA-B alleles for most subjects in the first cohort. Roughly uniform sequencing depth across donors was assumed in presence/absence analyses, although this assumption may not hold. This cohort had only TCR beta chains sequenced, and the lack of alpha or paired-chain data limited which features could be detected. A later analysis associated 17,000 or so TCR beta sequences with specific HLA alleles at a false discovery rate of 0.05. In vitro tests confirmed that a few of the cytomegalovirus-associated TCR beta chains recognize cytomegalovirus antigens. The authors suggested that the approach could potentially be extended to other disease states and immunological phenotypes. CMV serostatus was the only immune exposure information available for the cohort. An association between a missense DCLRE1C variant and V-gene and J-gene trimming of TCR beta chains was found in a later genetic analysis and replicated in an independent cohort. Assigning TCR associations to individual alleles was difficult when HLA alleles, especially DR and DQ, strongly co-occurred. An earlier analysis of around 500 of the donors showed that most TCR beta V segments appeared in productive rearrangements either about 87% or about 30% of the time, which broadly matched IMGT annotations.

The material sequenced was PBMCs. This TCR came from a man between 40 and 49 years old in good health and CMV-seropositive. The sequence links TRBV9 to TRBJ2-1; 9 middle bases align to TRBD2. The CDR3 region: CASSVVGGGANEQFF. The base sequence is TGTGCCAGCAGCGTAGTTGGCGGGGGGGCCAATGAGCAGTTCTTC. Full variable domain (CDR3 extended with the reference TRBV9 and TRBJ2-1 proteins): DSGVTQTPKHLITATGQRVTLRCSPRSGDLSVYWYQQSLDQGLQFLIQYYNGEERAKGNILERFSAQQFPDLHSELNLSSLELGDSALYFCASSVVGGGANEQFFGPGTRLTVL.